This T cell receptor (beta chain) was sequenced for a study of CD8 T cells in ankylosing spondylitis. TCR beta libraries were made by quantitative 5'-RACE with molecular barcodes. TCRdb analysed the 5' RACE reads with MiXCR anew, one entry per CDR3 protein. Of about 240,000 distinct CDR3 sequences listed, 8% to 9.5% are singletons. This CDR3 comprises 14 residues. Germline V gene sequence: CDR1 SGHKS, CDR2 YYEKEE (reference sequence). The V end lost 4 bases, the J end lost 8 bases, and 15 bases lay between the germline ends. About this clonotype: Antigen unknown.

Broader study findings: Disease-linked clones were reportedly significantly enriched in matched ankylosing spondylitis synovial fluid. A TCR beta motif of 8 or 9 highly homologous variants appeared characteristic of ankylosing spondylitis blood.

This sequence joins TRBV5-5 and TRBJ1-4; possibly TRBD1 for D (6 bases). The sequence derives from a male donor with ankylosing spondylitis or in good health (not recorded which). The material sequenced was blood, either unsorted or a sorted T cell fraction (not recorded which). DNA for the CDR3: TGTGCCAGCAGCCCCCGTACAGGGAACGAAAAACTGTTTTTT. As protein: CASSPRTGNEKLFF.